This TCR beta chain is drawn from a study of tumor-infiltrating lymphocytes in primary liver carcinoma. Only one count was recorded for this clonotype. The junction shows a germline mismatch at one end, possibly a read error. This CDR3 is built from 16 residues. CDR1 LGHNA and CDR2 YNFKEQ come from the germline V gene. With approximately 470 ng total RNA as template and a constant-region primer, TCR beta cDNA was made. Slightly modified ARM-PCR, run as three nested multiplex PCR rounds, produced the TCR beta libraries. The first two PCR rounds used TRBV1-TRBV30 forward primers with a C-beta reverse primer, about 10 cycles each. TCRdb itself ran the multiplex PCR reads through MiXCR, one entry per CDR3 protein. This table has more than 100,000 distinct CDR3 sequences, around two thirds appearing once. Joint extraction of RNA and DNA used roughly 18-34 mg of bulk tissue that was unsorted.

The sequenced sample consisted of liver tumor tissue from sampling region 1. As to subset: tumor region T1, superior pole. The sequence was collected from a woman aged 60-70 years with primary liver carcinoma and hepatitis B virus infection. The chain employs TRBV4-2 and TRBJ2-2; possibly TRBD2 for D (5 bases). Here the CDR3 reads CASSHAVRARTGELFF. Here the CDR3 DNA reads TGTGCCAGCAGCCATGCTGTGAGGGCGAGAACCGGAGAGCTGTTTTTT.